Listed below are T cell receptor beta chains from one sample, sequenced in a study of blood T cell repertoires in COVID-19. Only in-frame clones appear in the TCRdb table, and some are missing; sequencing was by immunoSEQ multiplex PCR. The sample contains about 200,000 clones, about 95% of which appear only once. Source material: peripheral blood. These receptors were taken from a young man with COVID-19, enrolled during active disease. CDR3s include the opening cysteine and the closing phenylalanine or tryptophan. The order of the fields is CDR3 length, J gene, V gene, CDR3 protein.

cdr3_length: 15; j_call: TRBJ2-2; v_call: TRBV6-6; cdr3_aa: CASSKQGAGTGELFF
cdr3_length: 16; j_call: TRBJ2-7; v_call: TRBV5-1; cdr3_aa: CASSLEYGGQGDEQYF
cdr3_length: 14; j_call: TRBJ2-5; v_call: TRBV9; cdr3_aa: CASSLSSGEETQYF
cdr3_length: 15; j_call: TRBJ2-2; v_call: TRBV7-2; cdr3_aa: CASSLLQHTTGELFF
cdr3_length: 16; j_call: TRBJ1-6; v_call: TRBV4-1; cdr3_aa: CASSEGGGGYNSPLHF
cdr3_length: 16; j_call: TRBJ2-7; v_call: TRBV9; cdr3_aa: CASSVAQAGVMGEQYF
cdr3_length: 15; j_call: TRBJ1-4; v_call: TRBV4-1; cdr3_aa: CASSQAGTGYEKLFF
cdr3_length: 16; j_call: TRBJ2-1; v_call: TRBV5-1; cdr3_aa: CASSLDGSGGYNEQFF
cdr3_length: 15; j_call: TRBJ2-3; v_call: TRBV19; cdr3_aa: CASSITGLSTDTQYF
cdr3_length: 13; j_call: TRBJ2-7; v_call: TRBV27; cdr3_aa: CASSLRQGDEQYF
cdr3_length: 14; j_call: TRBJ2-7; v_call: TRBV6-5; cdr3_aa: CASKRTGQNYEQYF
cdr3_length: 14; j_call: TRBJ1-1; v_call: TRBV6-6; cdr3_aa: CASGHPGEGTEAFF
cdr3_length: 13; j_call: TRBJ1-5; v_call: TRBV7-3; cdr3_aa: CASSPSRNQPQHF
cdr3_length: 15; j_call: TRBJ2-1; v_call: TRBV14; cdr3_aa: CASSQDGGTWNEQFF
cdr3_length: 16; j_call: TRBJ1-3; v_call: TRBV6-1; cdr3_aa: CASSESWTTSGNTIYF
cdr3_length: 16; j_call: TRBJ2-7; v_call: TRBV7-6; cdr3_aa: CASSLAAGTGTYEQYF
cdr3_length: 14; j_call: TRBJ1-5; v_call: TRBV20-1; cdr3_aa: CSASEGQGNQPQHF
cdr3_length: 15; j_call: TRBJ1-2; v_call: TRBV28; cdr3_aa: CASSLGDRVNYGYTF
cdr3_length: 13; j_call: TRBJ1-2; v_call: TRBV3-1/TRBV3-2; cdr3_aa: CASSHGTALGDTF
cdr3_length: 12; j_call: TRBJ1-2; v_call: TRBV12-3/TRBV12-4; cdr3_aa: CASSQFNYGYTF
cdr3_length: 13; j_call: TRBJ2-7; v_call: TRBV2; cdr3_aa: CASRVGGSYEQYF
cdr3_length: 13; j_call: TRBJ1-2; v_call: TRBV9; cdr3_aa: CASSVIDGGGYTF
cdr3_length: 12; j_call: TRBJ1-1; v_call: TRBV29-1; cdr3_aa: CSVDRDRLEAFF
cdr3_length: 14; j_call: TRBJ1-2; v_call: TRBV19; cdr3_aa: CASSSRVGVGGYTF
cdr3_length: 12; j_call: TRBJ1-2; v_call: TRBV5-6; cdr3_aa: CASSSGVRGYTF
cdr3_length: 16; j_call: TRBJ1-4; v_call: TRBV4-1; cdr3_aa: CASRKEAGAQGEKLFF
cdr3_length: 14; j_call: TRBJ1-1; v_call: TRBV7-9; cdr3_aa: CASSFSVVNTEAFF
cdr3_length: 17; j_call: TRBJ2-7; v_call: TRBV3-1/TRBV3-2; cdr3_aa: CASSPSPSGVSSYEQYF
cdr3_length: 14; j_call: TRBJ2-4; v_call: TRBV19; cdr3_aa: CASSIEGAKNIQYF
cdr3_length: 13; j_call: TRBJ1-4; v_call: TRBV5-4; cdr3_aa: CASSAGQGGADAF
cdr3_length: 15; j_call: TRBJ1-6; v_call: TRBV27; cdr3_aa: CASRRWTGTGSPLHF
cdr3_length: 14; j_call: TRBJ1-1; v_call: TRBV29-1; cdr3_aa: CSVLGGQTNTEAFF
cdr3_length: 15; j_call: TRBJ1-1; v_call: TRBV4-2; cdr3_aa: CASSQGNGGNTEAFF
cdr3_length: 14; j_call: TRBJ1-1; v_call: TRBV19; cdr3_aa: CASSPGQTNTEAFF
cdr3_length: 14; j_call: TRBJ1-1; v_call: TRBV7-9; cdr3_aa: CASSLALAATEAFF
cdr3_length: 16; j_call: TRBJ2-1; v_call: TRBV10-2; cdr3_aa: CASSDQLAGGFNEQFF
cdr3_length: 14; j_call: TRBJ2-7; v_call: TRBV19; cdr3_aa: CASSMTGSSYEQYF
cdr3_length: 16; j_call: TRBJ1-5; v_call: TRBV19; cdr3_aa: CASSIRDRASNQPQHF
cdr3_length: 12; j_call: TRBJ1-2; v_call: TRBV29-1; cdr3_aa: CSVDSGNYGYTF
cdr3_length: 13; j_call: TRBJ2-7; v_call: TRBV12-3/TRBV12-4; cdr3_aa: CASRQGRVREQYF
cdr3_length: 13; j_call: TRBJ1-1; v_call: TRBV7-9; cdr3_aa: CASSEGVNTEAFF
cdr3_length: 12; j_call: TRBJ1-1; v_call: TRBV5-6; cdr3_aa: CASSSPPAEAFF
cdr3_length: 14; j_call: TRBJ1-1; v_call: TRBV6-1; cdr3_aa: CASSEVGPGGLAFF
cdr3_length: 12; j_call: TRBJ1-1; v_call: TRBV19; cdr3_aa: CASSITTGGSFF
cdr3_length: 13; j_call: TRBJ2-7; v_call: TRBV19; cdr3_aa: CASSAGQGYEQYF